This TCR beta chain was observed in a study of beta chain features in type 1 diabetes. The whole isolated RNA underwent reverse transcription, so sequencing captured expressed TCRB transcripts. Clones were sequenced by immunoSEQ multiplex PCR, and TCRdb holds only the in-frame ones, with some missing. The sample has some 350,000 clones, 9.6% seen once; the top ten hold 0.45% to 0.65%. A CD45RO/CCR7/CD25/CD127/CD95/CD27 panel sorted naive, central memory, regulatory and stem cell-like memory CD4+ cells. Regarding the study as a whole: Type 1 diabetes patients showed a moderate but significant shortening of TCRB CDR3s in all four CD4+ subsets. VDJ junctions in type 1 diabetes patients carried more deletions and fewer insertions. Still unanswered here is whether HLA type influences TCRB rearrangement.

Comment on this clone: The antigen remains undetermined.

This CDR3 has 15 amino acids. V lost 1 base, J lost 4 bases, and 12 bases lay in between. Germline CDR1 SEHNR, CDR2 FQNEAQ (reference sequence). Input material: central memory CD4+ T cells from blood. The chain uses TRBV7-9 and TRBJ2-3; D gene unclear. The receptor comes from a man aged 25-45 years with type 1 diabetes. This CDR3 reads CASSLDHLTPDTQYF. CDR3 sequence (DNA): TGTGCCAGCAGCTTAGATCACCTAACCCCAGATACGCAGTATTTT.